The 7 T cell receptor beta chains listed next were all sequenced from one sample in a study of CD8+ T cells in alopecia areata (dated by TCRdb to 2017 to 2018). The sample's time point, from its label and the paper: 4 weeks on oral tofacitinib. The treatment or condition label, read with the paper, signifies: oral pan-JAK inhibitor, 5-10 mg twice daily. Receptor amplification or capture employed the immunoSEQ multiplex PCR assay. RNA was extracted from all samples and reverse transcribed into cDNA as template for TCR sequencing. The immuneACCESS repertoire file appears here via TCRdb, limited to in-frame rearrangements. These files lack a portion of the clones; in checked studies, under half of the deficit traces to unresolved V genes, and the cause of the others is not known. Counted in this sample were fewer than 150,000 clones; roughly 82% of them appeared once. The ten largest clones take up more than 20% of the sample.

Sequences were derived from CD8+ T cells sorted from blood, sampled at week 4, from a patient treated with tofacitinib. The receptor source for this set is a human donor with alopecia areata.

This clone is deemed medium-sized. The chain links TRBV6-6 to TRBJ2-1; a weak D match, TRBD1 (6 bases). Trimming took 0 bases from V and 8 from J, leaving 8 bases between them. This CDR3 has 13 amino acids. CDR1 and CDR2 (germline): MNHNY, SVGAGI (reference sequence). CDR3: CASSYSGADEQFF. The CDR3 bases are TGTGCCAGCAGTTACTCGGGGGCTGATGAGCAGTTCTTC.

V is TRBV5-4 and J is TRBJ2-2; D is ambiguous. The CDR3 is 13 residues long. Trimming left V 2 bases short and J 1 base short, with 3 bases between. Germline V gives CDR1 SGHNT, CDR2 YYREEE (reference sequence). The CDR3 DNA reads TGTGCCAGCAGCTTCGGGAACACCGGGGAGCTGTTTTTT. It codes for CASSFGNTGELFF.

V is TRBV29-1 and J is TRBJ2-1, with D perhaps matching TRBD2 (5 bases). This CDR3 is 13 amino acids long. With 2 bases removed from V and 9 bases from J, the gap between germline ends came to 14 bases. Per the germline V gene, CDR1 is SQVTM and CDR2 is ANQGSEA. CDR3 DNA: TGCAGCGTTGAACCCCGACTACCGCCTGAGCAGTTCTTC. Residues: CSVEPRLPPEQFF.

J is TRBJ2-7 and V is TRBV27; D gene ambiguous. Germline CDR1 MNHEY, CDR2 SMNVEV (reference sequence). V was clipped by 0 bases and J by 3 bases, with 6 bases between them. This CDR3 contains 13 residues. The CDR3 nucleotides read TGTGCCAGCAGTTTATCTCCGGTCTACGAGCAGTACTTC. Its translation: CASSLSPVYEQYF.

CDR3 loop: CASRLEVFGLRSGNTIYF. The CDR3 DNA is TGTGCAAGTCGCTTAGAGGTTTTCGGCCTTCGCTCTGGAAACACCATATATTTT. The chain uses TRBV12-2 and TRBJ1-3. TRBV12-2 represents a pseudogene. The length of the CDR3 is 18 residues.

This clone appeared a single time. The chain uses TRBV23-1 and TRBJ1-6; D gene unclear. Being an ORF, TRBV23-1 has a function that is uncertain. CDR3 size: 13 residues. V lost 9 bases, J lost 6 bases, and 12 bases lay in between. This chain's CDR3 is CARAVAANSPLHF. Written as DNA, the CDR3 is TGCGCCAGGGCGGTAGCCGCTAATTCACCCCTCCACTTT.

The CDR3 is CAISASALDEQYF. The DNA of the CDR3 is TGTGCCATCAGTGCGTCGGCCTTGGACGAGCAGTACTTC. The chain has TRBV10-3 and TRBJ2-7; D unresolved. The CDR3 totals 13 residues. V was shortened by 4 bases and J by 5 bases, with 12 bases between the two germline ends. From germline, CDR1 is ENHRY and CDR2 SYGVKD.